The rows below give T cell receptor beta chains drawn from one sample of a study of OX40 agonist ivuxolimab in advanced cancers. Sequenced by immunoSEQ multiplex PCR; TCRdb stores in-frame clones only, minus some. The data show some 100,000 clones, under 90% seen once. Sample: CD4+ or CD8+ T cells sorted from blood, taken in a trial of the OX40 agonist ivuxolimab. The receptors originated from an adult with an advanced solid tumor such as melanoma, head and neck, liver or kidney cancer. Each CDR3 is given with its conserved first and last residue. A D gene is named only where the DNA matches it firmly. The size of a clone is reported for some rows only, either as once, few or many, or as a class for expanded clones.

-,TRBJ2-3,once,TRBV6-1,TGTGCCAGCAAGGTGTCGGTCACAGATACGCAGTATTTT,CASKVSVTDTQYF
-,TRBJ2-2,-,TRBV11-2,TGTGCCAGCAGCTTTGGGGGAGGCGTGGGAGTAGCGCGCCCCGGGGAGCTGTTTTTT,CASSFGGGVGVARPGELFF
TRBD1,TRBJ1-2,-,TRBV19,TGTGCCAGTAACCAGGGACAGGGAACTGGCTACACCTTC,CASNQGQGTGYTF
-,TRBJ2-2,-,TRBV11-2,TGTGCCAGCAGCCCCCAGTGGGGGGCGAGGGGGCGCACCGGGGAGCTGTTTTTT,CASSPQWGARGRTGELFF
-,TRBJ2-2,-,TRBV29-1,TGCAGCGTGGGGAGCCACCGGGACGGGGAGCTGTTTTTT,CSVGSHRDGELFF
TRBD1,TRBJ2-5,few,TRBV7-6,TGTGCCAGCAGCTCAGGGACAGGGGACGGGGAGACCCAGTACTTC,CASSSGTGDGETQYF
-,TRBJ1-6,-,TRBV7-8,TGTGCCAGCAGCTTAATTACGCAGGGGTCGTCTCCCCTCCACTTT,CASSLITQGSSPLHF
TRBD2,TRBJ2-1,-,TRBV14,TGTGCCAGCAGCTCGTTTGGAAGCGGGGGCCCCTACAATGAGCAGTTCTTC,CASSSFGSGGPYNEQFF
-,TRBJ2-7,-,TRBV5-6,TGTGCCAGCAGCTTGGTTCCCAGATCCTCCTACGAGCAGTACTTC,CASSLVPRSSYEQYF
-,TRBJ1-2,-,TRBV19,TGTGCCAGTAGTACCCTTAACTATGGCTACACCTTC,CASSTLNYGYTF
-,TRBJ1-1,once,TRBV7-9,TGTGCCAGCAGCTTATTTAACACTGAAGCTTTCTTT,CASSLFNTEAFF
-,TRBJ2-5,-,TRBV5-1,TGCGCCAGCAGCCTGGGACAAATACAAGAGACCCAGTACTTC,CASSLGQIQETQYF
TRBD2,TRBJ2-1,-,TRBV4-1,TGCGCCAGCAGCCAAGAACCCTTAGCGGGGGGCTACCAAATACTCAATGAGCAGTTCTTC,CASSQEPLAGGYQILNEQFF
TRBD1,TRBJ1-2,-,TRBV28,TGTGCCAGCAGTTTGGAGGGGGCCGGCTATGGCTACACCTTC,CASSLEGAGYGYTF
TRBD2,TRBJ2-2,-,TRBV4-1,TGCGCCAGCAGCCGCCCAGCGGGGATCGGGGAGCTGTTTTTT,CASSRPAGIGELFF
-,TRBJ1-5,-,TRBV10-3,TGTGCCATCAGTGAGTCTGGTATCAATCAGCCCCAGCATTTT,CAISESGINQPQHF
-,TRBJ1-3,-,TRBV4-1,TGCGCCAGCAGCCAAGTGCCAGGCATTGGAAACACCATATATTTT,CASSQVPGIGNTIYF
-,TRBJ1-2,-,TRBV7-3,TGTGCCAGCAGCCATGGACAGAGGGTTCCCTCCAATAACTATGGCTACACCTTC,CASSHGQRVPSNNYGYTF
-,TRBJ1-2,-,TRBV7-9,TGTGCCAGCACCGAACAGGGTGCTAACTATGGCTACACCTTC,CASTEQGANYGYTF
-,TRBJ1-5,-,TRBV19,TGTGCCAGTAGTACGGGGGAGGGAAGCAATCAGCCCCAGCATTTT,CASSTGEGSNQPQHF
-,TRBJ2-2,-,TRBV9,TGTGCCAGCAGCGGCCCCGACTTTGGCCGGGGGGAGCTGTTTTTT,CASSGPDFGRGELFF
TRBD1,TRBJ1-1,-,TRBV29-1,TGCAGCGTTGCTGAGGGGGCAGGAACTGAAGCTTTCTTT,CSVAEGAGTEAFF
-,TRBJ1-3,once,TRBV5-5,TGTGCCAGCAGCCTGCCGTACGTTGGAAACACCATATATTTT,CASSLPYVGNTIYF
-,TRBJ1-5,-,TRBV4-1,TGCGCCAGCAGCCAAGACCCCCGGGAGGGCAATCAGCCCCAGCATTTT,CASSQDPREGNQPQHF
TRBD1,TRBJ2-6,-,TRBV23-1,TGCGCCAGCAGTCCAACCCCGGGACAGGGGTTATTCTCTGGGGCCAACGTCCTGACTTTC,CASSPTPGQGLFSGANVLTF
-,TRBJ2-1,-,TRBV12-5,TGTGCTAGTGGTTTGCCCCAGACAGTCTACAATGAGCAGTTCTTC,CASGLPQTVYNEQFF
-,TRBJ2-2,-,TRBV7-2,TGTGCCAGCAGCTTAGCGGGGGGGCTTCTAAACACCGGGGAGCTGTTTTTT,CASSLAGGLLNTGELFF
-,TRBJ1-2,-,TRBV6-5,TGTGCCAGCAGTTACTCCCCAGACAGGCTCTATGGCTACACCTTC,CASSYSPDRLYGYTF
-,TRBJ2-1,-,TRBV7-9,TGTGCCAGCAGCTTCGGGCGGGGGACATACAATGAGCAGTTCTTC,CASSFGRGTYNEQFF
-,TRBJ2-7,-,TRBV6-1,TGTGCCAGCAGTATTTTCATCGCCTACGAGCAGTACTTC,CASSIFIAYEQYF
TRBD2,TRBJ2-5,-,TRBV25-1,TGTGCCAGCGGTCCATTCGGGACTAGTCGAGAGGAGACCCAGTACTTC,CASGPFGTSREETQYF
-,TRBJ1-4,once,TRBV29-1,TGCAGCGCCGGGACTATGAATGAAAAACTGTTTTTT,CSAGTMNEKLFF
TRBD2,TRBJ2-1,-,TRBV6-5,TGTGCCAGCAGGCGGGGGGGAGGGAATGAGCAGTTCTTC,CASRRGGGNEQFF
-,TRBJ2-1,-,TRBV7-2,TGTGCCAGCAGCTTAGACGACAGGCCTTCCTACAATGAGCAGTTCTTC,CASSLDDRPSYNEQFF
TRBD1,TRBJ1-1,-,TRBV18,TGTGCCAGCTCACCCGGACAGGGGTTTAACACTGAAGCTTTCTTT,CASSPGQGFNTEAFF